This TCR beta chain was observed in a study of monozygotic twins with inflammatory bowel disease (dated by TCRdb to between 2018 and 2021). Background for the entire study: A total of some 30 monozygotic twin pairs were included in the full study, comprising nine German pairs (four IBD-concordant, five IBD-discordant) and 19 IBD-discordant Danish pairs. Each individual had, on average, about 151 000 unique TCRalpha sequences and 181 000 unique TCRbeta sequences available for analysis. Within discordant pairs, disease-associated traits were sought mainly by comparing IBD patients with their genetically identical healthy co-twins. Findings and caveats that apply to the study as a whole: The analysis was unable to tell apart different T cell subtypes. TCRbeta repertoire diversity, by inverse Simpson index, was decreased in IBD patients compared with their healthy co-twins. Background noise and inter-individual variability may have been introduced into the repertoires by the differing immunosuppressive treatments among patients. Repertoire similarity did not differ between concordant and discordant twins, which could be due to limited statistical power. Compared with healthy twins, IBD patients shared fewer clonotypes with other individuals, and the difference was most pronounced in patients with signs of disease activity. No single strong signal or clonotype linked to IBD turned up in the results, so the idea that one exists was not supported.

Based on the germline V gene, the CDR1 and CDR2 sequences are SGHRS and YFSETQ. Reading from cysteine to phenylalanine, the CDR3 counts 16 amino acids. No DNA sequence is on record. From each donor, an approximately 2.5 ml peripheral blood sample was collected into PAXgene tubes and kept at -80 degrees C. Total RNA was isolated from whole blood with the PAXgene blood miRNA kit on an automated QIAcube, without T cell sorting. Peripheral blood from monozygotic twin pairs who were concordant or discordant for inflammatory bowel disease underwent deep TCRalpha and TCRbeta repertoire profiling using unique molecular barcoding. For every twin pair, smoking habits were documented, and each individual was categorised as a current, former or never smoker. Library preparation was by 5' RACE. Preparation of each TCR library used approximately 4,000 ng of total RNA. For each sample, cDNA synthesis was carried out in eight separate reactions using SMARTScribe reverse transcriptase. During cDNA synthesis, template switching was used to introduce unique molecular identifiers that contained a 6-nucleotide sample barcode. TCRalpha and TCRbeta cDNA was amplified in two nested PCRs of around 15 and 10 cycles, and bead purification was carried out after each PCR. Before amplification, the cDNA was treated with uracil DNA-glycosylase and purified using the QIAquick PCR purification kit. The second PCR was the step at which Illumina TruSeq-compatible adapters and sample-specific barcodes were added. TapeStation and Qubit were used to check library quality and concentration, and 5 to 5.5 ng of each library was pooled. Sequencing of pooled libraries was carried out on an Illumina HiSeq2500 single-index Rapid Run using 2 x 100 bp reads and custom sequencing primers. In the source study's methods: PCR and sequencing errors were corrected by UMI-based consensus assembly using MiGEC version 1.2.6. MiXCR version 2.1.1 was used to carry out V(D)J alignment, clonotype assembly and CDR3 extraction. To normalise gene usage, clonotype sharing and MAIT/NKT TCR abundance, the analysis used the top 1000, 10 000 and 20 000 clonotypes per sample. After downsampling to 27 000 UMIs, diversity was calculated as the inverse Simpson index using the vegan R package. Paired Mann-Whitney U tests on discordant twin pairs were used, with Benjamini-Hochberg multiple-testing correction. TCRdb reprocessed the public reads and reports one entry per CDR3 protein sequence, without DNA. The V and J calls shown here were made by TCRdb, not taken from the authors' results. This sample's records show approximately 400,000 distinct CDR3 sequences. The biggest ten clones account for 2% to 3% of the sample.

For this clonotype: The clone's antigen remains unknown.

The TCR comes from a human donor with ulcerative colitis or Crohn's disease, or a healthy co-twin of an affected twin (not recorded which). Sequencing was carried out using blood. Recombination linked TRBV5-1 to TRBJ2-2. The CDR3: CASSLEPGTNTGELFF.